The 4 T cell receptor beta chains presented below share a single source sample, sequenced in a study of T-cell reconstitution after alpha-beta-depleted transplantation in children. Molecular barcoding with unique molecular identifiers was used for the TCRbeta library. TCRdb itself ran the PCR reads through MiXCR, one entry per CDR3 protein. The table records 670,000 or so distinct CDR3 sequences, approximately 14% of them present only once. The material sequenced was PBMCs, taken before TCRalphabeta/CD19-depleted stem cell transplant. Receptors were obtained from a girl aged 2 to 10 with congenital amegakaryocytic thrombocytopenia, due to receive a stem cell transplant.

A few counts support this clonotype. The V and J genes are TRBV6-5 and TRBJ2-2; D remains unclear. CDR1 MNHEY and CDR2 SVGAGI come from the germline V gene. The CDR3 is made up of 13 amino acids. The V end lost 2 bases, the J end lost 1 base, and 2 bases lay between the germline ends. The CDR3 bases are TGTGCCAGCAGTTACCAGAACACCGGGGAGCTGTTTTTT. It translates to CASSYQNTGELFF.

The chain joins TRBV20-1 to TRBJ2-7, with 15 bases matching TRBD2. Trimming at V came to 7 bases and at J to 4 bases, leaving 5 bases not matched to a gene. Germline V lookup: CDR1 DFQATT, CDR2 SNEGSKA (reference sequence). The CDR3 is 14 residues long. The CDR3 spells CSVSGTSGRYEQYF. The CDR3 bases are TGCAGTGTCTCTGGGACTAGCGGGAGGTACGAGCAGTACTTC.

Many counts were recorded for this clonotype. The chain recombines TRBV12-3 or TRBV12-4 with TRBJ2-3; D gene ambiguous. Trimming removed 5 bases from V and 0 bases from J, with 21 bases in between. The CDR3 contains 18 residues. CDR3 DNA sequence: TGTGCCAGCAGTCCCACCCTCTTCCTAGGTCCTAGCACAGATACGCAGTATTTT. Translated, it gives CASSPTLFLGPSTDTQYF.

The table lists this clonotype with many counts. The gene calls are TRBV12-3 or TRBV12-4 and TRBJ2-3; D remains ambiguous. V gave up 6 bases and J gave up 4 bases, with 5 bases separating them. This CDR3 has 11 amino acids. In nucleotides, the CDR3 is TGTGCCAGCAGATGGGCAGATACGCAGTATTTT. Translating gives CASRWADTQYF.